Sequencing of this T cell receptor (beta chain) was carried out in a study of technical replicates of blood from a handful of donors. Germline V gene lookup returns CDR1 SGHAT and CDR2 FQNNGV. Trimming took off 1 base at V and 4 bases at J, with 13 bases between the two ends. The CDR3 is made up of 15 amino acids. Only in-frame clones appear in the TCRdb table, and some are missing; sequencing was by immunoSEQ multiplex PCR. Found here are 60,000 to 65,000 clones, approximately 89% of them singletons; the top ten hold 5.2%. This chain links TRBV11-2 with TRBJ2-5; TRBD1 is a possible D gene (5 bases). The sample consisted of PBMCs. This clonotype was obtained from a human donor in good health. Some clones in this sample may be carry-over from other donors' samples. The CDR3 region is CASSLVAGMRETQYF. CDR3 bases: TGTGCCAGCAGCTTAGTGGCAGGGATGAGAGAGACCCAGTACTTC.